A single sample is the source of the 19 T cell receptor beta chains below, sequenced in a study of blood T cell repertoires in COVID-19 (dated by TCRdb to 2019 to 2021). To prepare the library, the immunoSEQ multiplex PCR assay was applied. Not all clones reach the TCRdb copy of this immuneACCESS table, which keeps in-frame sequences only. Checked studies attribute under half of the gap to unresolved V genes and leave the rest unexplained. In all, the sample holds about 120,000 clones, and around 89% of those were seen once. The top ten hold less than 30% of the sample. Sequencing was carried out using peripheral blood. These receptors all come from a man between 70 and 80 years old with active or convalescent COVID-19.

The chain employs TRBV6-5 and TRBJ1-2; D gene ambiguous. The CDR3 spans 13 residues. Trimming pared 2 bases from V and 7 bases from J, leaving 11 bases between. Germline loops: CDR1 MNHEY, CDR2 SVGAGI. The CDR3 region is CASSYPGEGGYTF. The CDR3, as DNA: TGTGCCAGCAGTTACCCCGGGGAAGGTGGCTACACCTTC.

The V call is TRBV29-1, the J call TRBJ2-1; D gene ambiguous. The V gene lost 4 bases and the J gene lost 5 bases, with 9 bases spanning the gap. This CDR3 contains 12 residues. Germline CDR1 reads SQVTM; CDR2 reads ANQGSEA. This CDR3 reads CSVAPHNNEQFF. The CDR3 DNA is TGCAGCGTTGCACCACATAACAATGAGCAGTTCTTC.

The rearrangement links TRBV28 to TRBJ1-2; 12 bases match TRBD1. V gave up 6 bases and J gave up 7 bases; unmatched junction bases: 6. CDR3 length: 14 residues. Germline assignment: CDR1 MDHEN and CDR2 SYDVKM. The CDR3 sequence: CASRPGQGAGGYTF. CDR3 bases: TGTGCCAGCAGGCCGGGACAGGGGGCGGGTGGCTACACCTTC.

The chain's CDR3 is CASSPPLWGSGEQFF. Written as DNA, the CDR3 is TGTGCCAGCTCACCACCTCTTTGGGGAAGCGGTGAGCAGTTCTTC. The chain links TRBV18 to TRBJ2-1; D perhaps matches TRBD2 (5 bases). V shed 0 bases and J shed 9 bases, with 15 bases lying between them. The CDR3 has 15 residues. The germline gives CDR1 KGHSH, CDR2 LQKENI.

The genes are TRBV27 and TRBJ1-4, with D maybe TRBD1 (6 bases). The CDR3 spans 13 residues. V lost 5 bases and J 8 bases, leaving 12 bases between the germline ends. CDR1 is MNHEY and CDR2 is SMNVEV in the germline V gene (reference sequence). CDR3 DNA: TGTGCCAGCAGTGGGGGGGCCAGGGAAAAACTGTTTTTT. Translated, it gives CASSGGAREKLFF.

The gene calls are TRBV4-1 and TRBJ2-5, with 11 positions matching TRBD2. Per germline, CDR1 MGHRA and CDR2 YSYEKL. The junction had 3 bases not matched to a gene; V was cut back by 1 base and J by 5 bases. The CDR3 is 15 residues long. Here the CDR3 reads CASSQGGLAVETQYF. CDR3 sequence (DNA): TGCGCCAGCAGCCAAGGGGGACTAGCGGTTGAGACCCAGTACTTC.

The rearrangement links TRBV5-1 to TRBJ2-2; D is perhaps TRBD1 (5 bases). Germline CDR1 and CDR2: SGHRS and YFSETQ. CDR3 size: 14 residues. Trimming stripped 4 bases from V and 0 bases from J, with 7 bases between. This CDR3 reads CASSLTANTGELFF. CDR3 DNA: TGCGCCAGCAGCCTGACAGCGAACACCGGGGAGCTGTTTTTT.

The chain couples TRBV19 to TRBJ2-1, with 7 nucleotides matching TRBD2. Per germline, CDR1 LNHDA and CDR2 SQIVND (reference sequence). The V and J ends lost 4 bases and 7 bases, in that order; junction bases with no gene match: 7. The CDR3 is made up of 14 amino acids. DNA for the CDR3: TGTGCCAGTAGTAAAAGCGGGACCTCAAATGAGCAGTTCTTC. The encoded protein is CASSKSGTSNEQFF.

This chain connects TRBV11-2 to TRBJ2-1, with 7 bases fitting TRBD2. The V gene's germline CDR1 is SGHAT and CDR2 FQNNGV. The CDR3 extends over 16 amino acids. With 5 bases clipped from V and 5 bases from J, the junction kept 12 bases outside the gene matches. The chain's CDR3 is CASSPPVAGEDNEQFF. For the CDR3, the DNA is TGTGCCAGCAGCCCCCCAGTTGCGGGGGAGGACAATGAGCAGTTCTTC.

The DNA of the CDR3 is TGTGCCAGTAGTAGCGGACAGGGGGGCGATTCACCCCTCCACTTT. The encoded protein is CASSSGQGGDSPLHF. V usage is TRBV19 and J usage is TRBJ1-6, with TRBD1 matching over 10 bases. The V gene's germline CDR1 is LNHDA and CDR2 SQIVND (reference sequence). With V trimmed by 4 bases and J by 8 bases, 5 bases remained unmatched. This CDR3 is 15 amino acids long.

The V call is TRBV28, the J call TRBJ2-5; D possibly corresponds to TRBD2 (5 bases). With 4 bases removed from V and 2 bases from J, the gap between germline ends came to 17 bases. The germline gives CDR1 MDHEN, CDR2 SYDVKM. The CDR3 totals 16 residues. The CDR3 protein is CASSSPGVANQETQYF. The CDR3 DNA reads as TGTGCCAGCAGTTCCCCAGGAGTAGCGAATCAAGAGACCCAGTACTTC.

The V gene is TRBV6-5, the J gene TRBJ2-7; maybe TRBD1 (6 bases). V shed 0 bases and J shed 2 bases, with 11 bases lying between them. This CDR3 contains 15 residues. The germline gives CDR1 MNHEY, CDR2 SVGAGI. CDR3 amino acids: CASSYSADRTYEQYF. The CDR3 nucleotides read TGTGCCAGCAGTTACTCTGCGGACAGAACCTACGAGCAGTACTTC.

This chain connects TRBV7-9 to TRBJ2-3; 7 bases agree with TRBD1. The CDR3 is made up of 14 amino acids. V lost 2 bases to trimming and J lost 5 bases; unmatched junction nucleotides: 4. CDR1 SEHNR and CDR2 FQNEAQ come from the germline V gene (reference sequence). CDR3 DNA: TGTGCCAGCAGCTTAACAGGGGACGGAGATACGCAGTATTTT. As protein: CASSLTGDGDTQYF.

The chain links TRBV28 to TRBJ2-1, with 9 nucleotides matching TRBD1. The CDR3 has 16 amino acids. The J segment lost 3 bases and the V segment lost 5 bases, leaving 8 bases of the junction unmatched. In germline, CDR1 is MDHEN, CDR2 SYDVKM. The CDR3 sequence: CASSGPGQGLYNEQFF. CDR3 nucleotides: TGTGCCAGCAGTGGGCCGGGACAGGGTCTCTACAATGAGCAGTTCTTC.

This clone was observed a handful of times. CDR3 DNA: TGTGCCAGCAGCGCCACTACTAGCGGACAAGAGACCCAGTACTTC. Its translation: CASSATTSGQETQYF. V usage is TRBV9 and J usage is TRBJ2-5, with 8 bases matching TRBD2. CDR1 is SGDLS and CDR2 is YYNGEE in the germline V gene. This CDR3 is 15 amino acids long. The J segment lost 2 bases and the V segment lost 3 bases, leaving 6 bases of the junction unmatched.

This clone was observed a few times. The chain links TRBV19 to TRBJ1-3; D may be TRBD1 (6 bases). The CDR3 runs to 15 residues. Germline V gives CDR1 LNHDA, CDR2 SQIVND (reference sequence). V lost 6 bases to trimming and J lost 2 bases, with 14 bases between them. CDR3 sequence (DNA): TGTGCCAGTAGAAAGGGACAATCGACTGGAAACACCATATATTTT. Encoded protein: CASRKGQSTGNTIYF.

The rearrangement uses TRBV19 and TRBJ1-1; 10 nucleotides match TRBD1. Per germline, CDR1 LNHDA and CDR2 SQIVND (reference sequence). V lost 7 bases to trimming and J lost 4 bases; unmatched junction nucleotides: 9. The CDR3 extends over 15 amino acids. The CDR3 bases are TGTGCCAGTATCAAGGACAGGGGGGTCGGCACTGAAGCTTTCTTT. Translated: CASIKDRGVGTEAFF.

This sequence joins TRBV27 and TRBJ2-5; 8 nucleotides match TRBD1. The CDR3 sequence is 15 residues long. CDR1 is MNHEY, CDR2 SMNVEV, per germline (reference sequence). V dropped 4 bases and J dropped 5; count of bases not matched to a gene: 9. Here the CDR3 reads CASSSLGQGQETQYF. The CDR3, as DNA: TGTGCCAGCAGTTCCCTCGGACAGGGCCAGGAGACCCAGTACTTC.

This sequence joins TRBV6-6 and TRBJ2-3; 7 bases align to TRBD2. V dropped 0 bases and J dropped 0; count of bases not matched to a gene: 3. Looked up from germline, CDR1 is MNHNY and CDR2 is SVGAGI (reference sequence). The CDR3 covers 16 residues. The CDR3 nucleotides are TGTGCCAGCAGTTACTCGCCTAGCGGAAGCACAGATACGCAGTATTTT. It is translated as CASSYSPSGSTDTQYF.